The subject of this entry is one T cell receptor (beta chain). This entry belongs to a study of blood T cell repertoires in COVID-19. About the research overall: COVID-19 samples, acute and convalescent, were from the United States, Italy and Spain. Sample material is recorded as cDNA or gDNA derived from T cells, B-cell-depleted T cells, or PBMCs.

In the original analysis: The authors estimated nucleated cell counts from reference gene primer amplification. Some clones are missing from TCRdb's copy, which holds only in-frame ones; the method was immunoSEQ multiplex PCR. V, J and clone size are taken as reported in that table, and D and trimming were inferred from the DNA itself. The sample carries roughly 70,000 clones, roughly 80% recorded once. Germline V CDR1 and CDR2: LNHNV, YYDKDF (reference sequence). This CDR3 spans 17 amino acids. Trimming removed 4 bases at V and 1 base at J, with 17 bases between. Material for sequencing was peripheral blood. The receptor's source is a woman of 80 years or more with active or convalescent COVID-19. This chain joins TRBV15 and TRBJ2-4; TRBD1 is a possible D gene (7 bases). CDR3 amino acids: CATSNPEGARAKNIQYF. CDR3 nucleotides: TGTGCCACCAGCAATCCGGAGGGGGCGAGGGCCAAAAACATTCAGTACTTC.